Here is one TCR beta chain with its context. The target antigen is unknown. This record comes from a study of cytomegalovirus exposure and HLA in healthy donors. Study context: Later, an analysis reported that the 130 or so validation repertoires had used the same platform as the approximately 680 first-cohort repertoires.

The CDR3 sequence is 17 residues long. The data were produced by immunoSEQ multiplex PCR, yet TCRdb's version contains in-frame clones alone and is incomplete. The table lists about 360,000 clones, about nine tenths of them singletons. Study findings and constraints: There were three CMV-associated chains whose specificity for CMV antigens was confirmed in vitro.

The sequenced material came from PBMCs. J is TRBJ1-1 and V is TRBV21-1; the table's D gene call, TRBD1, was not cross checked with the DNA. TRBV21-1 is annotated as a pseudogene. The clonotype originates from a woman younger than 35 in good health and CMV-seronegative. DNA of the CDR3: TGTGCCAGCAGCAAAGAACCGGACATTGGGGCTGACACTGAAGCTTTCTTT. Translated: CASSKEPDIGADTEAFF.